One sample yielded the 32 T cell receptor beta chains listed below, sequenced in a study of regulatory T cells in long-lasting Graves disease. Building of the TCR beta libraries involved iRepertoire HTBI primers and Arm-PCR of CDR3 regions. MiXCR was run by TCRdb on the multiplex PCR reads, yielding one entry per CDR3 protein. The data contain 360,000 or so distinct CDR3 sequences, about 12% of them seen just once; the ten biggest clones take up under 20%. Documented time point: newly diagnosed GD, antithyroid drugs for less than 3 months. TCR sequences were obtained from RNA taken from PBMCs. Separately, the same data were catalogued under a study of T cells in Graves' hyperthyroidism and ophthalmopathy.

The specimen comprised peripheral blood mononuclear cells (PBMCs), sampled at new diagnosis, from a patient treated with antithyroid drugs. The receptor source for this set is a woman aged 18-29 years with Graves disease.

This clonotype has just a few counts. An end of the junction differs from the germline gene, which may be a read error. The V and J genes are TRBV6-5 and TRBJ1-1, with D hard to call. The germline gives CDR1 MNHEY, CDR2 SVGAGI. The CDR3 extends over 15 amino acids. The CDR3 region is CASGYSDWEATEAFF. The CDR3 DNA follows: TGTGCCAGCGGTTACTCGGACTGGGAGGCCACTGAAGCTTTCTTT.

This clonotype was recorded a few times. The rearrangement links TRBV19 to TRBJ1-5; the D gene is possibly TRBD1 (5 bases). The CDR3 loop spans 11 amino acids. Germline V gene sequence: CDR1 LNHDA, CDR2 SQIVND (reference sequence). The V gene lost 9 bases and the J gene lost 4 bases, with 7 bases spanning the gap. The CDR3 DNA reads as TGTGCCAGCGGGGGGAATCAGCCCCAGCATTTT. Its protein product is CASGGNQPQHF.

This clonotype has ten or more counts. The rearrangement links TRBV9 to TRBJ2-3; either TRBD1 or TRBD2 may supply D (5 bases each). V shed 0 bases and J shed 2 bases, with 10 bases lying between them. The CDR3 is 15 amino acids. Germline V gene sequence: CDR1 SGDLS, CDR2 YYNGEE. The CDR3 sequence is CASSVVGAATDTQYF. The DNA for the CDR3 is TGTGCCAGCAGCGTAGTCGGGGCCGCCACAGATACGCAGTATTTT.

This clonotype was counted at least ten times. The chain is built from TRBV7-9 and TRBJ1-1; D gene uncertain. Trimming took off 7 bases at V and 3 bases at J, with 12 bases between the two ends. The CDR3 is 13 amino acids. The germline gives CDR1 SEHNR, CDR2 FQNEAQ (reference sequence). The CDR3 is CASKAAAHTEAFF. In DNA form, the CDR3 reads TGTGCCAGCAAAGCGGCGGCTCACACTGAAGCTTTCTTT.

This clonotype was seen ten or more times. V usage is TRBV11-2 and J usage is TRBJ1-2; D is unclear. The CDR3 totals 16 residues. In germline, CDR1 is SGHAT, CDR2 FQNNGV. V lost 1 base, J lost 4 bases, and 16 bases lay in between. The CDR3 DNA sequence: TGTGCCAGCAGCTTAGTGCCGGGTGGAGGATCCTATGGCTACACCTTC. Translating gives CASSLVPGGGSYGYTF.

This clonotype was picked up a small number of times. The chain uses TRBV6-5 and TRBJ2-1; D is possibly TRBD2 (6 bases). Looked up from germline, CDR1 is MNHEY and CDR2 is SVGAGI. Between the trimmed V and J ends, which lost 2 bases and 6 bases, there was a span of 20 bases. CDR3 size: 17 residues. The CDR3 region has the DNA TGTGCCAGCAGTTACCCCCAACTAGCCCGAGTTGGCAATGAGCAGTTCTTC. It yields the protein CASSYPQLARVGNEQFF.

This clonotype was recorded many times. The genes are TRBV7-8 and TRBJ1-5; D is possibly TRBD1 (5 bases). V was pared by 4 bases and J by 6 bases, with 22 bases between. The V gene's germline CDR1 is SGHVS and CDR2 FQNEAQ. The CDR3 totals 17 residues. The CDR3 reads CASSWGPEAGISQPQHF. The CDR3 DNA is TGTGCCAGCAGCTGGGGCCCGGAGGCAGGGATTAGTCAGCCCCAGCATTTT.

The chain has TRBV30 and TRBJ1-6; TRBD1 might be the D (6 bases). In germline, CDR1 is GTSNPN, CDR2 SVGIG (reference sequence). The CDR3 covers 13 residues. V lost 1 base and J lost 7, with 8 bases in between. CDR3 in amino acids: CAWSDQGNSPLHF. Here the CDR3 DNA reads TGTGCCTGGAGTGATCAGGGGAATTCACCCCTCCACTTT.

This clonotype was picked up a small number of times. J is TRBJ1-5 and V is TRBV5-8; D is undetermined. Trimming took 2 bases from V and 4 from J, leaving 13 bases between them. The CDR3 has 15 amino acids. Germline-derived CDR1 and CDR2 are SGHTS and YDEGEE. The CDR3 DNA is TGTGCCAGCAGCTTCTATCGGCAGATTAATCAGCCCCAGCATTTT. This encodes CASSFYRQINQPQHF.

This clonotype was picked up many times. Here the CDR3 reads CASSRHHQETQYF. The CDR3 DNA is TGTGCCAGCAGTAGACACCACCAAGAGACCCAGTACTTC. This chain uses TRBV6-1 with TRBJ2-5; D gene unclear. Per germline, CDR1 MNHNS and CDR2 SASEGT. The V end was cut by 5 bases, the J end by 0 bases, with 7 bases between. CDR3 size: 13 residues.

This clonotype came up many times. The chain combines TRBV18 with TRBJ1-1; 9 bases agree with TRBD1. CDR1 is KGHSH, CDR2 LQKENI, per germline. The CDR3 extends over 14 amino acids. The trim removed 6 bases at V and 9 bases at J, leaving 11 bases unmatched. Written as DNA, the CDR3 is TGTGCCAGCTCGCCGATATTACAGGGGGCCCAAGCTTTCTTT. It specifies CASSPILQGAQAFF.

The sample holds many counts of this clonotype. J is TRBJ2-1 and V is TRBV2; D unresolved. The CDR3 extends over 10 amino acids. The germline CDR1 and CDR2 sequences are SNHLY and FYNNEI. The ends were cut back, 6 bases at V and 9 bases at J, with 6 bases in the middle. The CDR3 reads CASRDGEQFF. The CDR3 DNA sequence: TGTGCCAGCAGGGATGGTGAGCAGTTCTTC.

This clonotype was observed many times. CDR3 residues: CASRKQGFTDTQYF. For the CDR3, the DNA is TGCGCCAGCAGGAAACAGGGGTTCACAGATACGCAGTATTTT. The V gene is TRBV5-1, the J gene TRBJ2-3; 7 nucleotides line up with TRBD1. V lost 5 bases and J lost 2; bases outside the gene matches: 5. Germline V gene sequence: CDR1 SGHRS, CDR2 YFSETQ. The CDR3 loop spans 14 amino acids.

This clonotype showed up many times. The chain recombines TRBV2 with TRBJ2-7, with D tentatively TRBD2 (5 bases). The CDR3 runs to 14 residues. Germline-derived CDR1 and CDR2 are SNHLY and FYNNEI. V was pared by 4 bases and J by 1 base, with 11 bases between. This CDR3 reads CASSGATRSYEQYF. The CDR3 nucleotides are TGTGCCAGCAGTGGGGCAACTAGGTCCTACGAGCAGTACTTC.

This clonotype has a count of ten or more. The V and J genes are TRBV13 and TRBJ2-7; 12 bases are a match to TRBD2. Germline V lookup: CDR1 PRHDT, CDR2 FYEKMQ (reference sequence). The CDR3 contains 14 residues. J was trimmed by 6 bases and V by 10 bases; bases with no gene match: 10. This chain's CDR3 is CATGLAGPQREQYF. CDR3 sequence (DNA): TGTGCCACAGGACTAGCGGGACCCCAACGCGAGCAGTACTTC.

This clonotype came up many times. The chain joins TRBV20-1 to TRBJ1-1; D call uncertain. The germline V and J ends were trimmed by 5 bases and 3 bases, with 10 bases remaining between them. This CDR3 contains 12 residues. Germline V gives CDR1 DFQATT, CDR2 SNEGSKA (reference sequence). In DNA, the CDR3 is TGCAGTGCTGGAGGGATGGACACTGAAGCTTTCTTT. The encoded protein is CSAGGMDTEAFF.

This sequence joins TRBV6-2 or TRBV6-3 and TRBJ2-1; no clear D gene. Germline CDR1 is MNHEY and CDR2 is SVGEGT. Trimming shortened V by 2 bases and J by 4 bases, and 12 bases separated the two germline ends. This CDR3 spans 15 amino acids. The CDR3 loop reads CASSYVLDLYNEQFF. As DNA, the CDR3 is TGTGCCAGCAGTTACGTCCTGGATCTGTACAATGAGCAGTTCTTC.

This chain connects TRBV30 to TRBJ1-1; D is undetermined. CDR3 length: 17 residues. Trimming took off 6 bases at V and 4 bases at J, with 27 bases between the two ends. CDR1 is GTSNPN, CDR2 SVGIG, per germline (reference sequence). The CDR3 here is CACSRPLAEEMGTEAFF. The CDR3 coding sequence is TGTGCCTGCAGTAGACCGTTGGCAGAGGAGATGGGCACTGAAGCTTTCTTT.

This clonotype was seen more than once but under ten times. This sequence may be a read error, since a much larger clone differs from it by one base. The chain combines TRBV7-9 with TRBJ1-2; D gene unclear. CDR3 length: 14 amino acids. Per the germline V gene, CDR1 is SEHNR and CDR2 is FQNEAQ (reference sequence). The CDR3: CVSTFLASVYGYTF. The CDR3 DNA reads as TGTGTCAGCACCTTCTTGGCCTCGGTCTATGGCTACACCTTC.

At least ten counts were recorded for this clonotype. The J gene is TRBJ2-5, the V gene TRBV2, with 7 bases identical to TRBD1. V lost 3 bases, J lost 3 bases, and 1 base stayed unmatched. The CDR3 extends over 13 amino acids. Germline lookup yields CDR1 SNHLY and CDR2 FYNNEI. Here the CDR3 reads CASSDGTEETQYF. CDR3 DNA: TGTGCCAGCAGTGATGGGACAGAAGAGACCCAGTACTTC.

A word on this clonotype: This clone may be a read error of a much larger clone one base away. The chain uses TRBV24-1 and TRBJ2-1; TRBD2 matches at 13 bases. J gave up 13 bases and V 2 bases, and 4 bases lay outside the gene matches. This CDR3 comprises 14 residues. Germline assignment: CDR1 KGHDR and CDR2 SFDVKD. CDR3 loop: CATSDSGTSGDQFF. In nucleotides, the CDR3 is TGTGCCACCAGTGATTCCGGGACTAGCGGGGACCAGTTCTTC.

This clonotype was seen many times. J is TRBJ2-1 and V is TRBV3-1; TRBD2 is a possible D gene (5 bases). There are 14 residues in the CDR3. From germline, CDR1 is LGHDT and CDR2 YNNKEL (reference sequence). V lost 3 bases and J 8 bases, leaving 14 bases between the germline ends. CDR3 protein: CASSQAFVGDEQFF. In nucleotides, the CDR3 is TGTGCCAGCAGCCAGGCCTTCGTGGGAGATGAGCAGTTCTTC.

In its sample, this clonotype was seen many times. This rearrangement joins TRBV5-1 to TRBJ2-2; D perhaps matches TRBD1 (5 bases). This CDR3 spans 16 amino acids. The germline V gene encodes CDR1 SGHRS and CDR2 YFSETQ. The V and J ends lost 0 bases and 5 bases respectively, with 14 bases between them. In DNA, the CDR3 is TGCGCCAGCAGCTTGGCGCGGCAGGGCCTAACCGGGGAGCTGTTTTTT. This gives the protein CASSLARQGLTGELFF.

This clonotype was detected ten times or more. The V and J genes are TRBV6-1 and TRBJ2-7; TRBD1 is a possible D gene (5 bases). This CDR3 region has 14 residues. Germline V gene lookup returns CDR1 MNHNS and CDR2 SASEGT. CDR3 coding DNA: TGTGCGGCCCGATCGGCAGGGCGGAAATACGAGCAGTACTTC. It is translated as CAARSAGRKYEQYF.

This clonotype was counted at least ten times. CDR3 region: CASSRSLAGGPGELFF. The CDR3 DNA reads TGTGCCAGCAGCCGCTCACTAGCGGGGGGGCCCGGGGAGCTGTTTTTT. This sequence joins TRBV7-2 and TRBJ2-2; TRBD2 agrees at 13 bases. Unmatched junction bases numbered 6, after V lost 5 bases and J lost 6 bases. CDR3 length: 16 amino acids. Germline loops: CDR1 SGHTA, CDR2 FQGNSA.

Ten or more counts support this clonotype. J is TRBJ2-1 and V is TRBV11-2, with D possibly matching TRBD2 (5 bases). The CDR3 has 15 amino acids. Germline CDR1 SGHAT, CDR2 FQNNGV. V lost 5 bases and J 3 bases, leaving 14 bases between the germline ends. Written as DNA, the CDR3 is TGTGCCAGCAGCCGCCCTAGCCCACTCTACAATGAGCAGTTCTTC. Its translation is CASSRPSPLYNEQFF.

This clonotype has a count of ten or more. CDR3 DNA sequence: TGTGCCAGCAGTCCGTACAGGGAAATGAACACTGAAGCTTTCTTT. Protein product: CASSPYREMNTEAFF. The chain has TRBV12-3 or TRBV12-4 and TRBJ1-1, with a weak D call TRBD1 (6 bases). Trimming shortened V by 5 bases and J by 0 bases, and 13 bases separated the two germline ends. This CDR3 comprises 15 residues.

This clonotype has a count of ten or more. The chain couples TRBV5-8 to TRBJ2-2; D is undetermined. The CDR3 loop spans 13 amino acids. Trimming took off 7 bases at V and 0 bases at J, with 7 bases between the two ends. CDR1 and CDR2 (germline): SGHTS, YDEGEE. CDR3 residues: CASGRTNTGELFF. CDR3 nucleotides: TGTGCCAGCGGACGGACGAACACCGGGGAGCTGTTTTTT.

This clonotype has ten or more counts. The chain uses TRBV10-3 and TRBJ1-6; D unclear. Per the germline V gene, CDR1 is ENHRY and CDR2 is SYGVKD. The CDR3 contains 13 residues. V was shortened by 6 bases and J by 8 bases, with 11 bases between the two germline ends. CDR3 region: CAISPAWDSPLHF. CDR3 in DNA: TGTGCCATCAGCCCGGCTTGGGATTCACCCCTCCACTTT.

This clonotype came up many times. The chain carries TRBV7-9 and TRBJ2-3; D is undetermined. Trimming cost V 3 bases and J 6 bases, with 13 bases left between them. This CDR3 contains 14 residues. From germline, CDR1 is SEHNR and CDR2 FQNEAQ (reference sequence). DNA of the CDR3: TGTGCCAGCAGCTTCGGTGTCTTCCCCGATACGCAGTATTTT. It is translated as CASSFGVFPDTQYF.

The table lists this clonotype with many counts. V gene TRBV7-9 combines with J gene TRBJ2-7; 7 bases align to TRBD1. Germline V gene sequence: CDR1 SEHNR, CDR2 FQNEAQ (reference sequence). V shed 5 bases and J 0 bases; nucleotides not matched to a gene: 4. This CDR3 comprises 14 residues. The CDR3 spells CASSRSGGSYEQYF. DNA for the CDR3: TGTGCCAGCAGCCGTTCAGGGGGCTCCTACGAGCAGTACTTC. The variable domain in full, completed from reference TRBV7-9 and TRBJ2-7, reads DTGVSQNPRHKITKRGQNVTFRCDPISEHNRLYWYRQTLGQGPEFLTYFQNEAQLEKSRLLSDRFSAERPKGSFSTLEIQRTEQGDSAMYLCASSRSGGSYEQYFGPGTRLTVT.

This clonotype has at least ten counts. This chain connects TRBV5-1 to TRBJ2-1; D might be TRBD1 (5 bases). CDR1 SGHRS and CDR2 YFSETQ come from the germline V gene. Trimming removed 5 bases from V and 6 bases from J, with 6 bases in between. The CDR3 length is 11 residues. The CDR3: CASRQVNEQFF. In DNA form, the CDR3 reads TGCGCCAGCAGACAGGTCAATGAGCAGTTCTTC.